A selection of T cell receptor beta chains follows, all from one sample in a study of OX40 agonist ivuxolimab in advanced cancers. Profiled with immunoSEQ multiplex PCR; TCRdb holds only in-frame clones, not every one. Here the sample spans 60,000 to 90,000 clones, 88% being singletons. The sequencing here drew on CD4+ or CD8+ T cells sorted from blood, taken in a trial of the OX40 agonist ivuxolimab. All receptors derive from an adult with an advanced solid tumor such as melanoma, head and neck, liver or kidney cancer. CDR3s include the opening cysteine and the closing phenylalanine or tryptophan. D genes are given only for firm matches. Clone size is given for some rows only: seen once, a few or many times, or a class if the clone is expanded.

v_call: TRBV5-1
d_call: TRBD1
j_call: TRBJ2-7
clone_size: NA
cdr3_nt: TGCGCCAGCAGCTTGGTAGGGGACAGGGGTTACGAGCAGTACTTC
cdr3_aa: CASSLVGDRGYEQYF

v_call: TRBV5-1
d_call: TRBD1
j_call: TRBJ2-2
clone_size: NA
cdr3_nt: TGCGCCAGCAGCCCAGAAAAACAGGGGGCCTTGAACACCGGGGAGCTGTTTTTT
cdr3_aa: CASSPEKQGALNTGELFF

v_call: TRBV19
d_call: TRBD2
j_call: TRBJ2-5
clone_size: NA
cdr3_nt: TGTGCCAGTAGTATATCTAGCGGACCAGAGACCCAGTACTTC
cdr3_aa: CASSISSGPETQYF

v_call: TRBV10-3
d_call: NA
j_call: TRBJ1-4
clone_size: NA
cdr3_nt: TGTGCCATCAGTGAGTCCAAGGGGGAAAAACTGTTTTTT
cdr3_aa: CAISESKGEKLFF

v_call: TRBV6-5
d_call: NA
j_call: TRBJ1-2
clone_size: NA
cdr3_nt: TGTGCCAGCAGTTACGCCCTTCAATTAGCTAACTATGGCTACACCTTC
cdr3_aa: CASSYALQLANYGYTF

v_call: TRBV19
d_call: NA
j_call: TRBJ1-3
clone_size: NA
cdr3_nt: TGTGCCAGTAGCTCCGGTCCGGGACGGATATATTTT
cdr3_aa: CASSSGPGRIYF

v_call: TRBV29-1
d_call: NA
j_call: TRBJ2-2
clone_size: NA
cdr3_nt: TGCAGCGTGGTGGGGGGCGGGAAGGTTACCGGGGAGCTGTTTTTT
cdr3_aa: CSVVGGGKVTGELFF

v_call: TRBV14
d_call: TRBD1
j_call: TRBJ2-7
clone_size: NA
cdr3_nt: TGTGCCAGCAGCCTACAGGGGGGCCTATGGCCCTACGAGCAGTACTTC
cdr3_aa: CASSLQGGLWPYEQYF

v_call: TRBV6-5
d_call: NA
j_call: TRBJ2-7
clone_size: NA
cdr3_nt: TGTGCCAGCAAGTTGGGACCGCGAACAGGCGAGCAGTACTTC
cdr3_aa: CASKLGPRTGEQYF

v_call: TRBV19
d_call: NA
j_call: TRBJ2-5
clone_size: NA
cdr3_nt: TGTGCCAGTAGTCCCCGAACTCTGGGAGAGACCCAGTACTTC
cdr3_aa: CASSPRTLGETQYF

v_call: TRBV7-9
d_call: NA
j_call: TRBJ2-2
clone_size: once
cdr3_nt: TGTGCCAGCAGCTTAAGGGCAGGGAGCACCGGGGAGCTGTTTTTT
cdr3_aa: CASSLRAGSTGELFF

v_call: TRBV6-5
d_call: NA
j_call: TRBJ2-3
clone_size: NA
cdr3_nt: TGTGCCAGCAGCCCAGGCACAGATACGCAGTATTTT
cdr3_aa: CASSPGTDTQYF

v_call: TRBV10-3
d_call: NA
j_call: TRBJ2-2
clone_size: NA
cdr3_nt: TGTGCCATCAGTGCCGCAACCGGGGAGCTGTTTTTT
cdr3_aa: CAISAATGELFF

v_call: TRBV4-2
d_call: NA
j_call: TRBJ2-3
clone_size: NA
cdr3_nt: TGTGCCAGCAGCCAAGACGGAGCGCCCCTCAATACGCAGTATTTT
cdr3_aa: CASSQDGAPLNTQYF

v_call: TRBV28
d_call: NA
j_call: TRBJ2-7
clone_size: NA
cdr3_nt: TGTGCCAGCAGGGAAACAGGGAGGACCTACGAGCAGTACTTC
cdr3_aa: CASRETGRTYEQYF

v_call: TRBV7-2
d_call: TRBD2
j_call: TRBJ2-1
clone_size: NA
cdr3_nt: TGTGCCAGCAGCTTAGCTGCGGCGGGAGGGCCCAGGAATGAGCAGTTCTTC
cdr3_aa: CASSLAAAGGPRNEQFF

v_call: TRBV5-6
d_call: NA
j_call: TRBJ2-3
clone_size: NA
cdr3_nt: TGTGCCAGCAGCCCCGTGGGCGCCGACACGCAGTATTTT
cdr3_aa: CASSPVGADTQYF

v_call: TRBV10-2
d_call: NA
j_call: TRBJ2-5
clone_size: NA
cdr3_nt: TGCGCCAGCAGTGAGGAAGCTGGAGGGCAAGAGACCCAGTACTTC
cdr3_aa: CASSEEAGGQETQYF

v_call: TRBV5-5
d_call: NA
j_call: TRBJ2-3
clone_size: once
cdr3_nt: TGTGCCAGCAGCTTGGGCGATACGCAGTATTTT
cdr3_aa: CASSLGDTQYF

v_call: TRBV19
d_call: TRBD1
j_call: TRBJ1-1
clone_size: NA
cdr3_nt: TGTGCCGTAAGGACAGGGGGCGGCGGCACTGAAGCTTTCTTT
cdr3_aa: CAVRTGGGGTEAFF

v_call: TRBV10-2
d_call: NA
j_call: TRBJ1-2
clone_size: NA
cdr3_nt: TGCGCCAGCAGGAACACAGGGATGGGAGCCAATGGCTACACCTTC
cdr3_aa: CASRNTGMGANGYTF

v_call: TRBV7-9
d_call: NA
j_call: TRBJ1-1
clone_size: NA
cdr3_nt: TGTGCCAGCAGCTTACGTCAGGGAGCGAACACTGAAGCTTTCTTT
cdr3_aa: CASSLRQGANTEAFF

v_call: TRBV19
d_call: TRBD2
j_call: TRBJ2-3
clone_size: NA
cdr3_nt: TGTGCCAGTAGTCCCGACCTAGCGGGTACGCAGTATTTT
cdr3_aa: CASSPDLAGTQYF

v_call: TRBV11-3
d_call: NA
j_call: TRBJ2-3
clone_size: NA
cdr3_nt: TGTGCCAGCAGCTTAGGAGGGATGATGAGAGATACGCAGTATTTT
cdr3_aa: CASSLGGMMRDTQYF

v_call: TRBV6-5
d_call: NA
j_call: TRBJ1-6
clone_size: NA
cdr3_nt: TGTGCCAGCAGTCTCGTTCGTAATTCACCCCTCCACTTT
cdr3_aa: CASSLVRNSPLHF

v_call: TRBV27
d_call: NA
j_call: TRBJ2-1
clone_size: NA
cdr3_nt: TGTGCCAGCAGTTTAACCACAGGGTCCTACAATGAGCAGTTCTTC
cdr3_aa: CASSLTTGSYNEQFF

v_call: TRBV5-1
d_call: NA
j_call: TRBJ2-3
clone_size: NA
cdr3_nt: TGCGCCAGCAGCTTGGATGTCGGTACTAGCACAGATACGCAGTATTTT
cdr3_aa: CASSLDVGTSTDTQYF

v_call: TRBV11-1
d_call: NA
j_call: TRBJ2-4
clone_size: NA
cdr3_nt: TGTGCCAGCAGTGCCCACGTAGACAAAAACATTCAGTACTTC
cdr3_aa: CASSAHVDKNIQYF

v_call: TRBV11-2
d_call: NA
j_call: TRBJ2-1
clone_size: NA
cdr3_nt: TGTGCCAGCAGCTCAACGGGCCACAGGGCGGATGAGCAGTTCTTC
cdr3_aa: CASSSTGHRADEQFF

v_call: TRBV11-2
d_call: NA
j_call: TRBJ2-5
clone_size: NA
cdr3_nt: TGTGCCAGCAGCCCGTTGAGGGCCCAGGGGGAGACCCAGTACTTC
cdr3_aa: CASSPLRAQGETQYF

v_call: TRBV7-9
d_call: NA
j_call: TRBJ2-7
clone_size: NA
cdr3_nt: TGTGCCAGCAGCTTAGCGGAGGAGTATTCCTACGAGCAGTACTTC
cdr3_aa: CASSLAEEYSYEQYF

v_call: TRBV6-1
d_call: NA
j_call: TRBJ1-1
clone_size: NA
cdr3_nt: TGTGCCAGCAGTGAAGATGGGGGGGAAGAAGCTTTCTTT
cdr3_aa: CASSEDGGEEAFF

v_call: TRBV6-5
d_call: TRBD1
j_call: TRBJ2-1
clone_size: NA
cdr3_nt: TGTGCCAGCAGTTACGGTGACAGGGGCAATGAGCAGTTCTTC
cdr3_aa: CASSYGDRGNEQFF

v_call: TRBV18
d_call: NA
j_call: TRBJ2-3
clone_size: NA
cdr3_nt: TGTGCCAGCTCTCAACGGGACGGCTACACAGATACGCAGTATTTT
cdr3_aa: CASSQRDGYTDTQYF

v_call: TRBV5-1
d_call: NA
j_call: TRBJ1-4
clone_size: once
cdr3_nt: TGCGCCAGCAGCGTTACAGAGCGGCGGGGGGAAAAACTGTTTTTT
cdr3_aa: CASSVTERRGEKLFF

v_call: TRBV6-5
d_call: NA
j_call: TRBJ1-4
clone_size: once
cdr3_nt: TGTGCCAGCAGTAGGCTAGGGGAAAAACTGTTTTTT
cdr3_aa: CASSRLGEKLFF

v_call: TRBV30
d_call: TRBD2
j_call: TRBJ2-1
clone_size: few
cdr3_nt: TGTGCCTGGGGACCGCGAGCGGGGGGTGAGCAGTTCTTC
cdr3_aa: CAWGPRAGGEQFF

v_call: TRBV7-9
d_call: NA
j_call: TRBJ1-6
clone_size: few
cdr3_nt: TGTGCCAGCAGCTTAGGGGGACGGGATAATTCACCCCTCCACTTT
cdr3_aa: CASSLGGRDNSPLHF

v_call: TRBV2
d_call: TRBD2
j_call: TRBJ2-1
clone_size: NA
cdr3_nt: TGTGCCAGCAGCTCCAGCGGGGTGAGGGATGAGCAGTTCTTC
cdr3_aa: CASSSSGVRDEQFF

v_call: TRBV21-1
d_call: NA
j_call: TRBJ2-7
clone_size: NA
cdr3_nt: TGTGCCAGCAGTGGGCCTGCCCACTCCTACGAGCAGTACTTC
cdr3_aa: CASSGPAHSYEQYF

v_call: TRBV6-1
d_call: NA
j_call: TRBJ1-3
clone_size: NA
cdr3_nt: TGTGCCAGCAGTGACCAACAGGGAAACACCATATATTTT
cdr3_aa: CASSDQQGNTIYF

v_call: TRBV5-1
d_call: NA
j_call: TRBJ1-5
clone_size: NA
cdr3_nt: TGCGCCAGCAGCTCGGGAGACAGCTATCAGCCCCAGCATTTT
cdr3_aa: CASSSGDSYQPQHF